These 11 T cell receptor beta chains were sequenced from one sample in a study of cytomegalovirus exposure and HLA in healthy donors. The method was immunoSEQ multiplex PCR; TCRdb's version includes in-frame clones alone and lacks a portion of them. The data contain fewer than 85,000 clones, roughly 96% of them singletons. Sequenced input: PBMCs. Receptors originate from a woman under 30 in good health and CMV-seronegative.

The chain joins TRBV7-9 to TRBJ1-5; D may be TRBD1 (6 bases). The CDR3 loop spans 15 amino acids. V was shortened by 4 bases and J by 0 bases, with 10 bases between the two germline ends. Germline V gives CDR1 SEHNR, CDR2 FQNEAQ (reference sequence). CDR3 sequence reads: CASSSPGDSNQPQHF. The DNA of the CDR3 is TGTGCCAGCAGCTCTCCAGGGGATAGCAATCAGCCCCAGCATTTT.

This chain links TRBV13 with TRBJ2-7; TRBD2 matches at 7 bases. Germline CDR1 PRHDT, CDR2 FYEKMQ (reference sequence). Trimming took 5 bases from V and 3 from J; bases not matched to a gene: 10. This CDR3 contains 15 residues. CDR3 coding DNA: TGTGCCAGCAGCGGCAAGCGGGAAATTTTCTACGAGCAGTACTTC. It specifies CASSGKREIFYEQYF.

The chain links TRBV7-9 to TRBJ1-1; 8 bases match TRBD1. V gave up 5 bases and J gave up 4 bases; unmatched junction bases: 12. This CDR3 region has 16 residues. The germline gives CDR1 SEHNR, CDR2 FQNEAQ (reference sequence). The CDR3 DNA sequence: TGTGCCAGCAGCCTACTGCCAGGACAGGGACTCACTGAAGCTTTCTTT. This sequence encodes CASSLLPGQGLTEAFF.

This sequence joins TRBV9 and TRBJ2-7; possibly TRBD1 for D (6 bases). The V gene lost 4 bases and the J gene lost 0 bases, with 14 bases spanning the gap. Looked up from germline, CDR1 is SGDLS and CDR2 is YYNGEE. The CDR3 runs 15 residues. CDR3 bases: TGTGCCAGCAGCCTCCTTGGGGGCGGCTCCTACGAGCAGTACTTC. Encoded protein: CASSLLGGGSYEQYF. Full variable domain (remainder filled in from reference TRBV9 and TRBJ2-7): DSGVTQTPKHLITATGQRVTLRCSPRSGDLSVYWYQQSLDQGLQFLIQYYNGEERAKGNILERFSAQQFPDLHSELNLSSLELGDSALYFCASSLLGGGSYEQYFGPGTRLTVT.

The count of this clone is one. The rearrangement joins TRBV28 to TRBJ2-7; weak D call: TRBD1 (6 bases). Germline assignment: CDR1 MDHEN and CDR2 SYDVKM. The ends were cut back, 7 bases at V and 2 bases at J, with 12 bases in the middle. This CDR3 is 13 amino acids long. The CDR3 spells CASTNRETYEQYF. The DNA for the CDR3 is TGTGCCAGCACCAACAGGGAAACCTACGAGCAGTACTTC.

This clone was detected once. The V gene is TRBV9, the J gene TRBJ2-7, with TRBD2 matching 15 bases. The CDR3 consists of 16 residues. Unmatched junction bases numbered 4, after V lost 3 bases and J lost 3 bases. Germline assignment: CDR1 SGDLS and CDR2 YYNGEE. CDR3 amino acids: CASSAGLAGGFYEQYF. CDR3 nucleotides: TGTGCCAGCAGCGCGGGACTAGCGGGAGGTTTCTACGAGCAGTACTTC.

In its sample, this clone was seen once. Different DNA sequences within this sample yield the same CDR3. The chain joins TRBV5-4 to TRBJ2-7; possibly TRBD1 for D (5 bases). V was trimmed by 1 base and J by 0 bases, leaving 11 bases between them. The germline V gene encodes CDR1 SGHNT and CDR2 YYREEE (reference sequence). There are 15 residues in the CDR3. The CDR3 DNA is TGTGCCAGCAGCTTGTGGGGCGGAAGCTCCTACGAGCAGTACTTC. It codes for CASSLWGGSSYEQYF. The full variable domain, rest sourced from reference TRBV5-4 and TRBJ2-7, is ETGVTQSPTHLIKTRGQQVTLRCSSQSGHNTVSWYQQALGQGPQFIFQYYREEENGRGNFPPRFSGLQFPNYSSELNVNALELDDSALYLCASSLWGGSSYEQYFGPGTRLTVT.

The CDR3 region is CASTTPIRGSEAFF. The CDR3, as DNA: TGCGCCAGCACCACTCCCATAAGAGGGTCTGAAGCTTTCTTT. This rearrangement joins TRBV4-1 to TRBJ1-1; D is undetermined. Trimming pared 7 bases from V and 6 bases from J, leaving 18 bases between. The germline CDR1 and CDR2 sequences are MGHRA and YSYEKL. This CDR3 region has 14 residues.

The chain links TRBV30 to TRBJ2-7; 10 nucleotides line up with TRBD2. Germline values: CDR1 GTSNPN, CDR2 SVGIG (reference sequence). V was clipped by 1 base and J by 4 bases; unmatched bases: 4. This CDR3 has 14 amino acids. CDR3 amino acids: CAWSAGTSVYEQYF. Written as DNA, the CDR3 is TGTGCCTGGAGTGCCGGGACTAGCGTATACGAGCAGTACTTC.

The gene calls are TRBV4-1 and TRBJ2-5, with a weak D call TRBD2 (5 bases). Trimming took 3 bases from V and 1 from J, leaving 12 bases between them. Germline V lookup: CDR1 MGHRA, CDR2 YSYEKL. The CDR3 loop spans 15 amino acids. The CDR3 spells CASSQLASLQETQYF. In nucleotides, the CDR3 is TGCGCCAGCAGCCAGCTAGCTAGCCTCCAAGAGACCCAGTACTTC.

The chain couples TRBV5-1 to TRBJ2-2, with a tentative D call TRBD1 (5 bases). With 5 bases removed from V and 5 bases from J, the gap between germline ends came to 7 bases. CDR3 length: 12 residues. Germline V gene sequence: CDR1 SGHRS, CDR2 YFSETQ. The CDR3: CASRTVTGELFF. The CDR3 DNA reads as TGCGCCAGCAGGACAGTTACCGGGGAGCTGTTTTTT.